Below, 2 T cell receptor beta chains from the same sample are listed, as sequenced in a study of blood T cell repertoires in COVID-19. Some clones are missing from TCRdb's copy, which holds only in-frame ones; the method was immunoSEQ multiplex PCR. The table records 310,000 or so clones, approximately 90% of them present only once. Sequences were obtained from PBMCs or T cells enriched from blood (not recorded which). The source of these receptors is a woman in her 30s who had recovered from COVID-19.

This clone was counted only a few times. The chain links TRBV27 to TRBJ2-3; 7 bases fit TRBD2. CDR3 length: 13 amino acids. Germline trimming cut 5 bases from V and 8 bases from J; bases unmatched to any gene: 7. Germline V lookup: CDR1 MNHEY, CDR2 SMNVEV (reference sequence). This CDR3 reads CASSRDRGGTQYF. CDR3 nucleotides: TGTGCCAGCAGTCGGGACCGCGGGGGTACGCAGTATTTT.

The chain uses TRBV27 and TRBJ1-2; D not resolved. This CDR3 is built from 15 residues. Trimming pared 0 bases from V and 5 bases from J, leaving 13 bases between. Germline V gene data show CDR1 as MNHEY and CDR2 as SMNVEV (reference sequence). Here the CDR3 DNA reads TGTGCCAGCAGTTTATCGGTAACAGCCCCATATGGCTACACCTTC. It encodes CASSLSVTAPYGYTF.